The 16 T cell receptor beta chains below come from one sample, sequenced in a study of glioma-infiltrating T cells after dendritic cell vaccination. Sequencing used immunoSEQ multiplex PCR; TCRdb keeps in-frame clones, though not all of them. The sample consists of roughly 80,000 clones, around 90% of them appearing once. The sample was blood, taken before dendritic cell vaccination. Receptors originate from a human donor with glioblastoma.

The CDR3 loop is CASSGTGGNEQFF. CDR3 nucleotides: TGTGCCAGCAGTGGGACAGGCGGCAATGAGCAGTTCTTC. The genes are TRBV2 and TRBJ2-1; 7 bases line up with TRBD1. This CDR3 region has 13 residues. Trimming removed 4 bases from V and 6 bases from J; junction bases left unmatched: 3. Germline CDR1 is SNHLY and CDR2 is FYNNEI.

The rearrangement links TRBV2 to TRBJ2-7; possible D gene TRBD2, 6 bases. This CDR3 has 12 residues. Germline assignment: CDR1 SNHLY and CDR2 FYNNEI. Trimming took off 6 bases at V and 6 bases at J, with 12 bases between the two ends. CDR3 residues: CASSRDSPEQYF. CDR3 sequence (DNA): TGTGCCAGCAGCCGGGACTCTCCCGAGCAGTACTTC. Complete variable domain (other parts from reference TRBV2 and TRBJ2-7): EPEVTQTPSHQVTQMGQEVILRCVPISNHLYFYWYRQILGQKVEFLVSFYNNEISEKSEIFDDQFSVERPDGSNFTLKIRSTKLEDSAMYFCASSRDSPEQYFGPGTRLTVT.

The V and J genes are TRBV5-1 and TRBJ2-5; 7 nucleotides agree with TRBD1. The CDR3 runs 14 residues. CDR1 SGHRS and CDR2 YFSETQ come from the germline V gene. J was trimmed by 6 bases and V by 0 bases; bases with no gene match: 5. CDR3 sequence: CASSLENRGQTQYF. The CDR3 region has the DNA TGCGCCAGCAGCTTGGAGAACAGGGGACAGACCCAGTACTTC.

The V call is TRBV2, the J call TRBJ2-6; D unresolved. With 8 bases removed from V and 8 bases from J, the gap between germline ends came to 10 bases. CDR1 SNHLY and CDR2 FYNNEI come from the germline V gene. The CDR3 is 12 amino acids. In DNA form, the CDR3 reads TGTGCCAGCGGTGGCGAGACCAACGTCCTGACTTTC. It is translated as CASGGETNVLTF.

The chain couples TRBV11-2 to TRBJ1-5; D is perhaps TRBD1 (6 bases). The CDR3 covers 15 residues. Per the germline V gene, CDR1 is SGHAT and CDR2 is FQNNGV. With 5 bases removed from V and 4 bases from J, the gap between germline ends came to 15 bases. CDR3 bases: TGTGCCAGCAGCCGTGTGGGGGGGCTTAATCAGCCCCAGCATTTT. Amino acids: CASSRVGGLNQPQHF.

This clone was picked up a small number of times. The V and J genes are TRBV6-1 and TRBJ1-3; TRBD1 is a possible D gene (6 bases). Trimming pared 2 bases from V and 7 bases from J, leaving 12 bases between. Germline loops: CDR1 MNHNS, CDR2 SASEGT. The CDR3 covers 14 residues. This CDR3 is CASSERRTANTIYF. The CDR3 coding sequence is TGTGCCAGCAGTGAACGGAGGACAGCGAACACCATATATTTT.

CDR3 coding DNA: TGCGCCAGCAGCTTGGTGCAGGGAACGAACACTGAAGCTTTCTTT. This translates into CASSLVQGTNTEAFF. The rearrangement uses TRBV5-1 and TRBJ1-1, with a weak D call TRBD1 (5 bases). Per the germline V gene, CDR1 is SGHRS and CDR2 is YFSETQ. Trimming stripped 0 bases from V and 1 base from J, with 10 bases between. There are 15 residues in the CDR3.

The CDR3 DNA reads as TGTGCCAGCTCACCTCCGGACAGCTCGACAGAAAAACTGTTTTTT. This sequence encodes CASSPPDSSTEKLFF. The rearrangement links TRBV18 to TRBJ1-4, with a tentative D call TRBD1 (6 bases). Germline V gene data show CDR1 as KGHSH and CDR2 as LQKENI. The CDR3 contains 15 residues. V was clipped by 3 bases and J by 8 bases, with 16 bases between them.

The chain carries TRBV10-3 and TRBJ1-1, with a tentative D call TRBD1 (6 bases). This CDR3 has 15 residues. CDR1 is ENHRY and CDR2 is SYGVKD in the germline V gene. V was cut by 4 bases and J by 1 base, with 13 bases left in between. The CDR3 is CAISGQQGWNTEAFF. The CDR3 DNA reads as TGTGCCATCAGTGGACAACAGGGATGGAACACTGAAGCTTTCTTT.

The V call is TRBV4-2, the J call TRBJ2-5; 13 positions agree with TRBD2. V dropped 4 bases and J dropped 5; count of bases not matched to a gene: 7. The CDR3 runs to 16 residues. CDR1 is LGHNA and CDR2 is YNFKEQ in the germline V gene. The CDR3 coding sequence is TGTGCCAGCAGCCGAACTAGCGGGGGGGGAGTCGAGACCCAGTACTTC. This translates into CASSRTSGGGVETQYF.

This clone was counted a single time. This sequence joins TRBV9 and TRBJ1-2, with 7 bases aligning to TRBD1. Looked up from germline, CDR1 is SGDLS and CDR2 is YYNGEE. V lost 0 bases to trimming and J lost 3 bases; unmatched junction nucleotides: 14. CDR3 length: 18 residues. CDR3 sequence: CASSVVPDRYRGDYGYTF. CDR3 DNA sequence: TGTGCCAGCAGCGTAGTCCCGGACAGATACAGGGGAGACTATGGCTACACCTTC.

J is TRBJ2-1 and V is TRBV6-1; 7 bases agree with TRBD2. This CDR3 region has 15 residues. The germline gives CDR1 MNHNS, CDR2 SASEGT. The trim removed 4 bases at V and 3 bases at J, leaving 6 bases unmatched. CDR3 region: CASSASAGDYNEQFF. Written as DNA, the CDR3 is TGTGCCAGCAGTGCGTCGGCGGGGGACTACAATGAGCAGTTCTTC.

The chain has TRBV19 and TRBJ2-5; D not certain. Germline V gene data show CDR1 as LNHDA and CDR2 as SQIVND (reference sequence). The CDR3 is 12 amino acids. V dropped 4 bases and J dropped 5 bases, with 8 bases sitting between them. CDR3 sequence (DNA): TGTGCCAGTAGTAAGGCCGGGGAGACCCAGTACTTC. Its translation is CASSKAGETQYF.

V usage is TRBV9 and J usage is TRBJ1-2; the D gene is possibly TRBD1 (5 bases). The germline CDR1 and CDR2 sequences are SGDLS and YYNGEE. There are 14 residues in the CDR3. Between the trimmed V and J ends, which lost 5 bases and 4 bases, there was a span of 15 bases. CDR3 in amino acids: CASSGHRLIYGYTF. CDR3 DNA sequence: TGTGCCAGCAGTGGACACAGGTTGATCTATGGCTACACCTTC.

The chain couples TRBV7-3 to TRBJ1-1; D possibly corresponds to TRBD1 (5 bases). CDR3 length: 14 residues. Trimming cost V 4 bases and J 4 bases, with 13 bases left between them. Germline V gene data show CDR1 as SGHTA and CDR2 as FQGTGA. This CDR3 reads CASSYQGSGTEAFF. Written as DNA, the CDR3 is TGTGCCAGCAGCTACCAGGGTTCCGGCACTGAAGCTTTCTTT.

The rearrangement uses TRBV6-5 and TRBJ2-1, with 10 bases lining up with TRBD1. Unmatched junction bases numbered 3, after V lost 5 bases and J lost 2 bases. This CDR3 comprises 15 residues. Germline values: CDR1 MNHEY, CDR2 SVGAGI. CDR3 coding DNA: TGTGCCAGCAGTAGACAGGGGGCGGCCTACAATGAGCAGTTCTTC. Its translation is CASSRQGAAYNEQFF.